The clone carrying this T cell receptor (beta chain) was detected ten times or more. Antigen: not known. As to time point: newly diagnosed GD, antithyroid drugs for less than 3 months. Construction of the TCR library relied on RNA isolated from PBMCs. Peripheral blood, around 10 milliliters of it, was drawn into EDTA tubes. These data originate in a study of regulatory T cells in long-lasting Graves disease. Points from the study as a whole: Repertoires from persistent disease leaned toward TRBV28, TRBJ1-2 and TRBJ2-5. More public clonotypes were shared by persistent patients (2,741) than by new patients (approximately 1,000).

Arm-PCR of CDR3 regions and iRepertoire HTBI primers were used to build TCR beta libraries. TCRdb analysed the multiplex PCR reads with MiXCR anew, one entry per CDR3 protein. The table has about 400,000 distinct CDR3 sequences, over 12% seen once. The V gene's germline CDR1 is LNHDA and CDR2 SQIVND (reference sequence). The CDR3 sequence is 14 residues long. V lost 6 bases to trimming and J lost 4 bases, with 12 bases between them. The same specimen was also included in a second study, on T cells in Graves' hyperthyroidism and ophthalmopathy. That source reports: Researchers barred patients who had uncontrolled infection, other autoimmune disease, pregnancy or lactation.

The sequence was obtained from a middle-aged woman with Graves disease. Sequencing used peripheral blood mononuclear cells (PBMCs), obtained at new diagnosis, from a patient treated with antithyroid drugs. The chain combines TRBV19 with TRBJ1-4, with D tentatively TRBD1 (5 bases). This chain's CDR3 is CASRRQIVNEKLFF. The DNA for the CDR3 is TGTGCCAGTAGACGACAGATTGTTAATGAAAAACTGTTTTTT.